A selection of T cell receptor beta chains follows, all from one sample in a study of tumor and adjacent non-tumor tissue in lung cancer. In TCRdb, the multiplex PCR reads were re-called with MiXCR into one record per CDR3 protein. Of 75,000 to 80,000 distinct CDR3 sequences detected, 75% to 90% appear once; the ten largest clones hold 13%. Sequenced material: lung tumor tissue. The receptors shown here come from a woman aged 50 to 65 with non-small cell lung cancer. The CDR3 runs from the conserved cysteine through the conserved F or W. The order of the fields is clone size, D gene, CDR3 length, V gene, J gene, CDR3 DNA, CDR3 protein. D genes are given only for firm matches. Not all rows give a size; the values are once, few, many and, for expanded clones, a class.

.	.	13	TRBV20-1	TRBJ1-4	TGTAGTGCTAGTGTCGGGTATGGTGAAAAACTGTTTTTT	CSASVGYGEKLFF
.	.	15	TRBV5-5	TRBJ2-3	TGTGCCAGGAGCTTGGGGTTGATTGGCACAGATACGCGGTATTTT	CARSLGLIGTDTRYF
many	TRBD2	15	TRBV29-1	TRBJ2-3	TGCAGCGTTGAAACGGGGGGAACCCACACAGATACGCAGTATTTT	CSVETGGTHTDTQYF
.	TRBD2	13	TRBV10-3	TRBJ2-7	TGTGCCATCAGGGCCAGCGGGAGTCACGAGCAGTACTTC	CAIRASGSHEQYF
.	.	13	TRBV20-1	TRBJ2-1	TGCAGTGCTAGAGGCAGGATCCACAATGAGCTGTTCTTC	CSARGRIHNELFF
.	.	14	TRBV6-2/TRBV6-3	TRBJ2-7	TGTGCCAGCAGTTACGTGCGGGTCTGCAGCGAGCAGTACTTC	CASSYVRVCSEQYF
.	.	10	TRBV20-1	TRBJ2-2	TGCTGTGTGGCAGACGGCGAGCTATTTTTT	CCVADGELFF
.	.	12	TRBV12-3/TRBV12-4	TRBJ2-1	TGTGCCAGCAGGCTACCTAGGGATGAGCAGTTCTTC	CASRLPRDEQFF
many	TRBD2	15	TRBV6-2/TRBV6-3	TRBJ2-5	TGTGCCAGCAGTACCGGGACTAGCGACCAAGAGACCCAGTACTTC	CASSTGTSDQETQYF
.	TRBD1	15	TRBV6-5	TRBJ2-2	TGTGCCAGCAGTGCCTGGGACAGCCGATCGGGGGAGCTGTTTTTT	CASSAWDSRSGELFF
.	.	12	TRBV11-2	TRBJ2-1	TGTGATAGCAGCCCCCCCGGATATGAGCAGTTCTTC	CDSSPPGYEQFF
.	.	13	TRBV10-3	TRBJ1-2	TGTGCCGTCGGTGAGGGGCAAGGCTATGGCTACACCTTC	CAVGEGQGYGYTF
many	TRBD2	15	TRBV11-2	TRBJ2-1	TGTGCCAGAAGAGTTATAGCGGGAGGAGACAATGAGCAGTTCTTC	CARRVIAGGDNEQFF
.	.	17	TRBV6-5	TRBJ2-6	TGTGCCAGCACTTACTCAAACAGGTTCTCTTGGGCCAACGTCCTGACTTTC	CASTYSNRFSWANVLTF
.	TRBD1	16	TRBV6-5	TRBJ2-4	TGTGCCTGCGGTGCCACTCATTCACAGGGGAGAGACATTCAGTACTTC	CACGATHSQGRDIQYF
.	.	13	TRBV6-6	TRBJ2-7	TGTGCTAGCAGTTGCTCGCCTTGGAACGAGCAGTACTTC	CASSCSPWNEQYF
.	TRBD2	14	TRBV20-1	TRBJ2-1	TGCATTGCTAGAGCTAGCGGGATGGCTGGCGAGCAGTTCTTC	CIARASGMAGEQFF
.	.	15	TRBV4-3	TRBJ2-1	TGCGCCAGCAGCCAAGATATGGCTTCATATCCGAAGCAGTTCTTC	CASSQDMASYPKQFF
.	.	12	TRBV11-2	TRBJ2-5	TGTGCCACCAGCCTTACAAGGGAGACCCAGTACTTT	CATSLTRETQYF
.	.	16	TRBV4-3	TRBJ2-6	TGCGCCAGCAGCCAAGATGCAGTCTCTGGGGCCAACGTCTTGAGTTTC	CASSQDAVSGANVLSF
.	.	14	TRBV4-1	TRBJ2-7	TGCGGCAGCAGCCATCCCTTGCGAGGGGACGACCAGTACTTC	CGSSHPLRGDDQYF
.	.	15	TRBV6-2/TRBV6-3	TRBJ2-5	TGCGCCAGCAGTTCCCACCGGGCCGAACGGGAGACCCATTACTTC	CASSSHRAERETHYF
medium-sized	.	15	TRBV11-2	TRBJ2-5	TGTGCCAGCAGCTTAGGGGAGAATTTACAAGAGACCCAGTACTTC	CASSLGENLQETQYF
.	TRBD1	14	TRBV29-1	TRBJ2-2	TGCAGCGGGATATTAGCACAGGGGGGCTGGGAGCTGTTTTTT	CSGILAQGGWELFF
.	.	13	TRBV11-2	TRBJ1-2	TGTACCAGCAGTTTAGATATGAGGGATGGCTACACCTTC	CTSSLDMRDGYTF
.	.	15	TRBV11-1	TRBJ1-1	TGTACCAGCACCTCTGAGGACTGGTTGAACACTGAAGCTTTCTTT	CTSTSEDWLNTEAFF
.	.	15	TRBV20-1	TRBJ1-5	TGCAGTGCTTCATGCACAGGAGGAGCCAATCGGCCCCAGCATTTT	CSASCTGGANRPQHF
few	TRBD1	14	TRBV12-3/TRBV12-4	TRBJ2-2	TGTGTCAGCAGCACTACAGGGGTTGCCGGGGAGCTGTTTTTT	CVSSTTGVAGELFF
.	TRBD1	14	TRBV11-1	TRBJ2-5	TGTGTCAACAACCCATACAGGGGACCAGAGACCCAGTACTTC	CVNNPYRGPETQYF